This is a list of T cell receptor beta chains from one sample in a study of T cells in Graves' hyperthyroidism and ophthalmopathy. TCRdb analysed the multiplex PCR reads with MiXCR anew, one entry per CDR3 protein. Altogether under 700,000 distinct CDR3 sequences are present, approximately 44% being singletons, with the ten largest covering roughly 8.2%. Material: peripheral blood or thyroid tissue (not recorded which). These TCRs come from a woman aged 18-29 years with Graves' hyperthyroidism. Both conserved end residues are part of each CDR3. D genes are given only for firm matches. Clone sizes are given selectively: once, few, many, or a class where the clone is expanded.

NA,TRBV10-2,NA,TRBJ1-6,TGCGCCAGCACCATACAGGGCCGTTCACCCCTCCACTTT,CASTIQGRSPLHF
NA,TRBV7-4,NA,TRBJ1-4,TGTGCCAGCAGCGTACAGGGCCCTGAAAAACTGTTTTTT,CASSVQGPEKLFF
NA,TRBV6-5,TRBD1,TRBJ1-1,TGTGCCAGCAGTTACGAGGGACAGTACACTGAAGCTTTCTTT,CASSYEGQYTEAFF
many,TRBV5-1,TRBD1,TRBJ2-6,TGCGCCAGCAGGGCCGGGACAGTTCCTGGGGCCAACGTCCTGACTTTC,CASRAGTVPGANVLTF
many,TRBV10-3,TRBD1,TRBJ1-4,TGTGCCATCAGTGCCTCGGACAGGGACGAAAAACTGTTTTTT,CAISASDRDEKLFF
NA,TRBV10-3,NA,TRBJ1-2,TGTGCCATCAGTTTCCGGGACGGGTACTATGGCTACACCTTC,CAISFRDGYYGYTF
many,TRBV2,TRBD2,TRBJ2-5,TGTGCCAGCAGTAGCGGGAGGGGGCAAGAGACCCAGTACTTC,CASSSGRGQETQYF
few,TRBV2,NA,TRBJ1-2,TGTGCCAGCAGCCTGACGGTGGGTTACGCCGCTGGCTACACCTTC,CASSLTVGYAAGYTF
NA,TRBV5-1,NA,TRBJ2-5,TGCGCCAGCAGCTTGGGGGGCGCGGAACAGACCCAGTACTTC,CASSLGGAEQTQYF
NA,TRBV12-3/TRBV12-4,NA,TRBJ1-1,TGTGCCAGCAGTCGTTCCCGGGAAGGGAACACTGAAGCTTTCTTT,CASSRSREGNTEAFF
few,TRBV11-2,NA,TRBJ1-1,TGTGCCAGCAGCTTCCGTTACAGGGATCGAAACACTGAAGCTTTCTTT,CASSFRYRDRNTEAFF
NA,TRBV12-5,NA,TRBJ1-2,TGTGCTAGTGGACCAAGCGGCGGGAATGGCTACACCTTC,CASGPSGGNGYTF
NA,TRBV25-1,NA,TRBJ2-5,TGTGCCAGCAGTGAACCCCCACCAAAAGAGACCCAGTACTTC,CASSEPPPKETQYF
once,TRBV10-3,TRBD2,TRBJ2-5,TGTGCCAGCAGAACGAAATCCGGGACTACCCCACAAGAGACCCAGTACTTC,CASRTKSGTTPQETQYF
NA,TRBV15,NA,TRBJ2-6,TGTGCCACCAGCAGAGCTGGGGACAACGTCCTGACTTTC,CATSRAGDNVLTF
NA,TRBV20-1,NA,TRBJ1-1,TGCAGTGCTAGAGATGAGGGGCAGCCGATGAACACTGAAGCTTTCTTT,CSARDEGQPMNTEAFF
many,TRBV7-3,TRBD2,TRBJ2-5,TGTGCCAGCAGCCTAGCGGGGCCTCAAGAGACCCAGTACTTC,CASSLAGPQETQYF
NA,TRBV29-1,NA,TRBJ1-2,TGCAGCTTAGTCGACACCATGAGGGGTAATGGCTACACCTTC,CSLVDTMRGNGYTF
NA,TRBV7-2,NA,TRBJ2-5,TGTGCCAGCAGCTTAACGGATGGAGAGACCCAGTACTTC,CASSLTDGETQYF
many,TRBV29-1,NA,TRBJ1-2,TGCAGCGCCCTTGGAGGTCCCCCACTCTACACCTTC,CSALGGPPLYTF
few,TRBV20-1,TRBD2,TRBJ2-5,TGCAGTGCTTTAACGGGAGGGGGAAAAGAGACCCAGTACTTC,CSALTGGGKETQYF
few,TRBV7-9,NA,TRBJ1-2,TGTGCCAGCAGCGCCCAGGGCGGAGTCTATGGCTACACCTTC,CASSAQGGVYGYTF
few,TRBV5-1,TRBD1,TRBJ1-6,TGCGCCAGCAGACAGGGGAATTCACCCCTCCACTTT,CASRQGNSPLHF
NA,TRBV25-1,NA,TRBJ1-3,TGTGCCAGCAGCTCAGACCCGGACATGCCCTCTGGAAACACCATATATTTT,CASSSDPDMPSGNTIYF
once,TRBV6-6,NA,TRBJ1-1,TGTGCCAGCAGGGGAACGGGGATCCTCACCATCTTCTTT,CASRGTGILTIFF
many,TRBV7-3,TRBD2,TRBJ2-7,TGTGCCAGTAGTATAGCGGGAGGATCCTACGAGCAGTACTTC,CASSIAGGSYEQYF
few,TRBV9,NA,TRBJ2-5,TGTGCCAGCAGCCAAAGGGGCCCACGGTCAGAGACCCAGTACTTC,CASSQRGPRSETQYF
NA,TRBV7-3,NA,TRBJ2-2,TGTGCCAGCGGGAGAGGCTACCACACCGGGGAGCTGTTTTTT,CASGRGYHTGELFF
few,TRBV7-9,NA,TRBJ1-1,TGTGCCAGCCAATCCAACACTCACCTGAACACTGAAGCTTTCTTT,CASQSNTHLNTEAFF
NA,TRBV10-3,TRBD1,TRBJ1-2,TGTGCCAGCGCCGGGACAGGGAGGTATAATGGCTACACCTTC,CASAGTGRYNGYTF
few,TRBV25-1,NA,TRBJ2-1,TGTGCCAGCAGTTTATCGCGGGGCAGCCCCTTC,CASSLSRGSPF
few,TRBV2,NA,TRBJ2-7,TGTGCCAGCAGTGAAGACAGGTCCTTTCCGTACTTC,CASSEDRSFPYF
few,TRBV2,NA,TRBJ1-6,TGTGCCAGCAGTGACGGCGGGAGCTCCTATAATTCACCCCTCCACTTT,CASSDGGSSYNSPLHF
NA,TRBV19,NA,TRBJ1-5,TGTGCTAGACGCGGGTCCGGCAATCAGCCCCAGCATTTT,CARRGSGNQPQHF
NA,TRBV24-1,TRBD1,TRBJ1-1,TGTGCCACCAGTGATACACAGGGGGCTAACACTGGAGCTTTCTTT,CATSDTQGANTGAFF
NA,TRBV2,NA,TRBJ1-3,TGTGCCAGCAGTGAGCACAGGCTGTATGGCTACACCATATATTTT,CASSEHRLYGYTIYF
NA,TRBV2,NA,TRBJ1-6,TGTGCCAGCACCCTCCCGGTGAGGTCGGGGGTTGCGGGGGCACCCCTCCACTTT,CASTLPVRSGVAGAPLHF
NA,TRBV6-1,NA,TRBJ1-4,TGTGCCAGCAGTGAACAGAGTCAGAATGAAAAACTGTTTTTT,CASSEQSQNEKLFF